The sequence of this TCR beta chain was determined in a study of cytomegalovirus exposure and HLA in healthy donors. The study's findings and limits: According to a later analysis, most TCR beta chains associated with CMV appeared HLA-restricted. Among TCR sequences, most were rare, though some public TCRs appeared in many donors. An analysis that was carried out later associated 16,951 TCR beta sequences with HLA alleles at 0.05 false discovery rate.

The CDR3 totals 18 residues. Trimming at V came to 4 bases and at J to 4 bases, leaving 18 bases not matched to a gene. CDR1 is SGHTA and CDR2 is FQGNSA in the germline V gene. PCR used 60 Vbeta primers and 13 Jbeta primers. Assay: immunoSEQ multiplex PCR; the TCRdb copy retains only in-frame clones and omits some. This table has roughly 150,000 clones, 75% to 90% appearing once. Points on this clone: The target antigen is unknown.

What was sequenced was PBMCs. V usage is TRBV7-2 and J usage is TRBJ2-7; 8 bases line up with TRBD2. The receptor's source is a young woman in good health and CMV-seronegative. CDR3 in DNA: TGTGCCAGCAGCTACCGACCACCACTGCGGGGGGCCTATTACGAGCAGTACTTC. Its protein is CASSYRPPLRGAYYEQYF.